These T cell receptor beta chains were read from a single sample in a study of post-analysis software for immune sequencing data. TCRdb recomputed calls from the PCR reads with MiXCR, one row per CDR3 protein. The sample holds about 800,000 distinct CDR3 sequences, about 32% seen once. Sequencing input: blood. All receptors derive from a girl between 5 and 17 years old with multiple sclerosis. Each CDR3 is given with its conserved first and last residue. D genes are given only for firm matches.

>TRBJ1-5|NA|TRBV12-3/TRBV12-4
CASSFRDTNQPQHF
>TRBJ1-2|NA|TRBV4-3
CANSQDRGSGLYGYTF
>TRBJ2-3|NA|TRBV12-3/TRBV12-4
CASSLGQGGVSTDTQYF
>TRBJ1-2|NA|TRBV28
CASTLGGDGYTF
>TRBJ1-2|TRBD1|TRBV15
CATSRGDRATGYTF
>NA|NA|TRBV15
CATSSPYLGGYEQYF
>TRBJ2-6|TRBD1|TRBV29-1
CSVLDRGGAGANVLTF
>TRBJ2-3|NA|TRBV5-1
CASSLAVDREGDTQYF
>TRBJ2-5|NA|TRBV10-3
CAISEPRGTQYF
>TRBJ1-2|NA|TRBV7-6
CASSPSDPNYGYTF
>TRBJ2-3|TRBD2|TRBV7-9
CASRLSAGGSDTQYF
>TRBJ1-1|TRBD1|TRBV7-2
CASSLALGTGQNTEAFF
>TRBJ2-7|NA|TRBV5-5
CASSRGMTNSYEQYF
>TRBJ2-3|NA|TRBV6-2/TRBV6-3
CVSTPGLHQTQYF
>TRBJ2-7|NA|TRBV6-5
CASKMTGEQYF
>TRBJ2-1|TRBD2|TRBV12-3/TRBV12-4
CASNPGLAVNEQFF
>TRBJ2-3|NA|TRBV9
CASSVVADTQYF
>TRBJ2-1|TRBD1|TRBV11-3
CASSLAGTVFNEQFF
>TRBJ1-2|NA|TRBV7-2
CASSPAGLTHGYTF
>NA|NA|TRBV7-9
CASSLIPPYEQYF
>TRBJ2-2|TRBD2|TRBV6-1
CASSEGTSGAANTGELFF
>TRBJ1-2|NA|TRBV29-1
CSAQGSYYGYTF